The clone carrying this T cell receptor beta chain was counted between two and nine times. This sample is drawn from a study of cytomegalovirus exposure and HLA in healthy donors. Germline lookup yields CDR1 MNHEY and CDR2 SVGAGI. The length of the CDR3 is 14 residues. Trimming removed 6 bases from V and 4 bases from J, with 16 bases in between. Researchers ran the PCR with 60 Vbeta and 13 Jbeta primers. Assay used: immunoSEQ multiplex PCR; TCRdb lists only in-frame clones, some missing. The data show 150,000 to 200,000 clones, more than 60% seen once. Source material: PBMCs. The source is a woman aged 40 to 50 in good health and CMV-seropositive. The genes are TRBV6-5 and TRBJ2-7; TRBD2 might be the D (5 bases). CDR3 DNA sequence: TGTGCCAGCAGCCCCGGGATAGGACGATACGAGCAGTACTTC. Translation gives CASSPGIGRYEQYF.